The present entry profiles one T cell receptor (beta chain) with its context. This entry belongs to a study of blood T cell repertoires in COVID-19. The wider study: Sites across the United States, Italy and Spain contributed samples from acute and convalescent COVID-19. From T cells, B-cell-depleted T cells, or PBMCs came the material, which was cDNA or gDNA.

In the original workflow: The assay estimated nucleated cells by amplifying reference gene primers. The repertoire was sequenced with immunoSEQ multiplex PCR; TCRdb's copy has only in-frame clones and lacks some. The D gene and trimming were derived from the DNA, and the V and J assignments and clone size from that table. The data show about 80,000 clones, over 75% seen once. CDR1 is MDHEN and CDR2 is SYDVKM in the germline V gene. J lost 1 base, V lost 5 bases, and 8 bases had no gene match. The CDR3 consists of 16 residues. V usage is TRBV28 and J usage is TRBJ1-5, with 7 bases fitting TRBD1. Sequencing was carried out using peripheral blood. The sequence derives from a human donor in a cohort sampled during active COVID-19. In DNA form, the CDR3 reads TGTGCCAGCAGTCCAAGGGGGCGCCAGAGCAATCAGCCCCAGCATTTT. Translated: CASSPRGRQSNQPQHF.